This T cell receptor (beta chain) was documented in a study of identifying expanded T cells in peripheral blood. Overall study results and limits: Over approximately two and four weeks, about 15 and 19 clones changed, versus approximately 1.2 between replicates.

V dropped 3 bases and J dropped 1; count of bases not matched to a gene: 17. The CDR3 loop spans 19 amino acids. Germline V gene sequence: CDR1 SNHLY, CDR2 FYNNEI. TCRdb's table, derived via immunoSEQ multiplex PCR, lists solely in-frame clones and lacks some. The sample lists 75,000 to 95,000 clones, roughly 90% occurring once. Turning to this clone: The antigen remains unidentified.

The sequence came from a person aged 18-70 years in good health. The V and J genes are TRBV2 and TRBJ1-2, with 7 bases lining up with TRBD1. Input material: blood. In DNA, the CDR3 is TGTGCCAGCAGTGACGGGGGACGGGACAGAAATGCGCGTAACTATGGCTACACCTTC. It specifies CASSDGGRDRNARNYGYTF.